One and the same sample provided the 24 T cell receptor beta chains below, sequenced in a study of cytomegalovirus exposure and HLA in healthy donors. In the PCR, 60 Vbeta and 13 Jbeta primers were used. Assay: immunoSEQ multiplex PCR; the TCRdb copy retains only in-frame clones and omits some. This repertoire shows 75,000 to 100,000 clones, around 77% found once; its top ten account for 15% to 20%. Material for sequencing was PBMCs. The receptors shown here come from a woman aged 55-70 years in good health and CMV-seropositive.

This chain joins TRBV11-2 and TRBJ2-7; 7 bases fit TRBD2. J gave up 3 bases and V 5 bases, and 10 bases lay outside the gene matches. CDR1 is SGHAT and CDR2 is FQNNGV in the germline V gene. The CDR3 totals 15 residues. CDR3 in DNA: TGTGCCAGCAGCCAAGAGGGGACTACACTCTACGAGCAGTACTTC. Translating it yields CASSQEGTTLYEQYF.

The rearrangement joins TRBV28 to TRBJ2-2, with D perhaps TRBD1 (6 bases). The CDR3 is 14 amino acids. With 5 bases removed from V and 3 bases from J, the gap between germline ends came to 10 bases. Germline V CDR1 and CDR2: MDHEN, SYDVKM. CDR3: CASSSPGDTGELFF. The CDR3 nucleotides read TGTGCCAGCAGTAGTCCAGGGGACACCGGGGAGCTGTTTTTT.

V usage is TRBV28 and J usage is TRBJ2-1; 13 bases are a match to TRBD2. V shed 6 bases, J shed 14 bases, and the junction held 10 bases outside the gene matches. Germline loops: CDR1 MDHEN, CDR2 SYDVKM. This CDR3 is built from 14 residues. This chain's CDR3 is CASSATGLAGEEFF. CDR3 coding DNA: TGTGCCAGCAGCGCTACTGGACTAGCGGGAGAGGAGTTCTTC.

This clone was recorded a few times. The V gene is TRBV6-5, the J gene TRBJ2-7; tentatively, D is TRBD2 (6 bases). The CDR3 runs to 13 residues. Germline V gives CDR1 MNHEY, CDR2 SVGAGI. Trimming took 8 bases from V and 2 from J, leaving 13 bases between them. This chain's CDR3 is CASLGLRTYEQYF. For the CDR3, the DNA is TGTGCCAGCTTGGGACTCAGAACCTACGAGCAGTACTTC.

The rearrangement joins TRBV9 to TRBJ1-1, with D tentatively TRBD1 (5 bases). This CDR3 region has 14 residues. Per the germline V gene, CDR1 is SGDLS and CDR2 is YYNGEE. The V and J ends lost 1 base and 0 bases respectively, with 7 bases between them. The CDR3: CASSVSGLNTEAFF. The CDR3 region has the DNA TGTGCCAGCAGCGTATCAGGGTTGAACACTGAAGCTTTCTTT.

The V and J genes are TRBV30 and TRBJ2-3, with 7 bases fitting TRBD2. The CDR3 sequence is 14 residues long. Trimming took 4 bases from V and 2 from J; bases not matched to a gene: 6. Germline V gene sequence: CDR1 GTSNPN, CDR2 SVGIG (reference sequence). The CDR3 here is CAWTVGGVTDTQYF. In DNA form, the CDR3 reads TGTGCCTGGACCGTGGGAGGGGTCACAGATACGCAGTATTTT.

The rearrangement uses TRBV19 and TRBJ2-7; possibly TRBD1 for D (6 bases). The V end was cut by 5 bases, the J end by 5 bases, with 16 bases between. The CDR3 has 14 amino acids. The germline V gene has CDR1 LNHDA and CDR2 SQIVND (reference sequence). The CDR3 spells CASSYVRGGNEQYF. The CDR3 DNA sequence: TGTGCCAGTAGTTACGTCAGGGGCGGCAACGAGCAGTACTTC.

The V gene is TRBV7-8, the J gene TRBJ2-5; TRBD2 matches at 9 bases. Losses at the gene ends were 2 bases for V and 5 bases for J; bases not matched to a gene: 3. The CDR3 runs 14 residues. Germline CDR1 reads SGHVS; CDR2 reads FQNEAQ. The CDR3 region is CASSLNGLAETQYF. The CDR3 DNA follows: TGTGCCAGCAGCTTAAATGGACTAGCGGAGACCCAGTACTTC.

CDR3 nucleotides: TGCGCCAGCAGCCAAGATGACGGGGGCTACACCTTC. Translating it yields CASSQDDGGYTF. This chain uses TRBV4-1 with TRBJ1-2; D unresolved. V was cut by 0 bases and J by 8 bases, with 7 bases left in between. This CDR3 is 12 amino acids long. The germline gives CDR1 MGHRA, CDR2 YSYEKL.

The V call is TRBV2, the J call TRBJ1-6; D gene unclear. CDR1 and CDR2 from the germline V gene are SNHLY and FYNNEI. The CDR3 has 13 residues. Trimming took 2 bases from V and 8 from J, leaving 7 bases between them. This CDR3 reads CASSESRYSPLHF. The CDR3 DNA is TGTGCCAGCAGTGAAAGCCGATATTCACCCCTCCACTTT.

This rearrangement joins TRBV30 to TRBJ1-4, with 7 bases that match TRBD1. With V trimmed by 0 bases and J by 7 bases, 5 bases remained unmatched. CDR1 and CDR2 from the germline V gene are GTSNPN and SVGIG (reference sequence). The CDR3 runs to 14 residues. As DNA, the CDR3 is TGTGCCTGGAGTGTAGTGACAGGGAGTGAAAAACTGTTTTTT. Its protein product is CAWSVVTGSEKLFF.

This chain connects TRBV10-3 to TRBJ1-1, with 8 bases fitting TRBD1. The CDR3 covers 13 residues. V lost 4 bases and J lost 7; bases outside the gene matches: 5. The germline V gene has CDR1 ENHRY and CDR2 SYGVKD. The CDR3 DNA reads as TGTGCCATCAGTGCGCAGGGGGCTATTGAAGCTTTCTTT. Protein product: CAISAQGAIEAFF.

This clone was observed a few times. The chain joins TRBV5-1 to TRBJ2-1; weak D call: TRBD1 (6 bases). V was clipped by 1 base and J by 7 bases, with 12 bases between them. The CDR3 is made up of 14 amino acids. Germline V gene data show CDR1 as SGHRS and CDR2 as YFSETQ. Written as DNA, the CDR3 is TGCGCCAGCAGCTTGATGGGGGCTTCGAATGAGCAGTTCTTC. The encoded protein is CASSLMGASNEQFF.

This clone was picked up a small number of times. The chain joins TRBV7-9 to TRBJ1-4; 9 nucleotides agree with TRBD1. The CDR3 runs 15 residues. The germline CDR1 and CDR2 sequences are SEHNR and FQNEAQ (reference sequence). V was pared by 6 bases and J by 5 bases, with 7 bases of the junction left unmatched. The CDR3 DNA reads as TGTGCCAGCAGTCGCGGACAGGGGCCAAATGAAAAACTGTTTTTT. Translation gives CASSRGQGPNEKLFF.

This clone was seen just once. CDR3 nucleotide sequence: TGTGCCAGCTCAACACAGACTAACACTGAAGCTTTCTTT. Amino acid sequence: CASSTQTNTEAFF. V and J are TRBV18 and TRBJ1-1; D uncertain. Germline V gene data show CDR1 as KGHSH and CDR2 as LQKENI. The CDR3 has 13 residues. Trimming pared 5 bases from V and 2 bases from J, leaving 9 bases between.

The chain links TRBV6-1 to TRBJ2-2; a weak D match, TRBD2 (5 bases). Germline CDR1 and CDR2: MNHNS and SASEGT. V lost 0 bases and J 3 bases, leaving 5 bases between the germline ends. This CDR3 is 14 amino acids long. The CDR3: CASSEAGDTGELFF. CDR3 nucleotide sequence: TGTGCCAGCAGTGAAGCGGGAGACACCGGGGAGCTGTTTTTT.

This clone appeared a single time. The rearrangement uses TRBV19 and TRBJ1-5, with TRBD1 matching 9 bases. With V trimmed by 3 bases and J by 7 bases, 13 bases remained unmatched. Per the germline V gene, CDR1 is LNHDA and CDR2 is SQIVND (reference sequence). The CDR3 is 17 residues long. The CDR3 coding sequence is TGTGCCAGTAGTATTGATCGTTGGGGACAGGGAGGACAGCCCCAGCATTTT. This codes for CASSIDRWGQGGQPQHF.

This clone was recorded a few times. The chain is built from TRBV19 and TRBJ1-1; TRBD1 matches 7 bases. This CDR3 spans 13 amino acids. Germline loops: CDR1 LNHDA, CDR2 SQIVND (reference sequence). J gave up 3 bases and V 11 bases, and 9 bases lay outside the gene matches. The CDR3 is CAARVQGDTEAFF. The DNA for the CDR3 is TGTGCCGCCCGGGTGCAGGGGGACACTGAAGCTTTCTTT.

This clone was detected only once. This chain uses TRBV30 with TRBJ2-1; D might be TRBD2 (6 bases). CDR1 is GTSNPN, CDR2 SVGIG, per germline (reference sequence). The length of the CDR3 is 15 residues. Between the trimmed V and J ends, which lost 2 bases and 15 bases, there was a span of 26 bases. As DNA, the CDR3 is TGTGCCTGGAGTACCCCCCAGGTCCGACTAGAGGCTCCGTTCTTC. Its translation: CAWSTPQVRLEAPFF.

This rearrangement joins TRBV11-2 to TRBJ2-2; TRBD2 is a possible D gene (6 bases). This CDR3 contains 12 residues. Trimming left V 5 bases short and J 10 bases short, with 11 bases between. In germline, CDR1 is SGHAT, CDR2 FQNNGV. This chain's CDR3 is CASSPEGLELFF. As DNA, the CDR3 is TGTGCCAGCAGCCCGGAGGGGCTGGAGCTGTTTTTT.

The chain combines TRBV28 with TRBJ2-2; D is possibly TRBD1 (5 bases). Trimming took off 3 bases at V and 0 bases at J, with 5 bases between the two ends. Germline-derived CDR1 and CDR2 are MDHEN and SYDVKM. This CDR3 region has 14 residues. In nucleotides, the CDR3 is TGTGCCAGCAGTTTGACAGCGAACACCGGGGAGCTGTTTTTT. Protein: CASSLTANTGELFF.

The gene calls are TRBV9 and TRBJ2-1, with 7 positions matching TRBD2. J lost 1 base, V lost 4 bases, and 17 bases had no gene match. In germline, CDR1 is SGDLS, CDR2 YYNGEE. CDR3 length: 19 residues. CDR3 residues: CASSPPAGRLISSYNEQFF. In DNA, the CDR3 is TGTGCCAGCAGCCCTCCAGCGGGAAGGTTGATCAGTTCCTACAATGAGCAGTTCTTC.

The chain links TRBV10-3 to TRBJ2-5; D ambiguous. Germline V lookup: CDR1 ENHRY, CDR2 SYGVKD. The CDR3 is made up of 13 amino acids. Trimming took off 6 bases at V and 1 base at J, with 9 bases between the two ends. The CDR3 region is CAISQAPQETQYF. CDR3 DNA sequence: TGTGCCATCAGCCAGGCCCCCCAAGAGACCCAGTACTTC.

CDR3 DNA sequence: TGTGCCAGCAGCGCGAGGACTAGCGCCCAGTTAGGGGGTGAGCAGTTCTTC. It codes for CASSARTSAQLGGEQFF. This chain connects TRBV5-6 to TRBJ2-1; 9 nucleotides line up with TRBD2. Germline V gene lookup returns CDR1 SGHDT and CDR2 YYEEEE. Trimming at V came to 4 bases and at J to 9 bases, leaving 17 bases not matched to a gene. This CDR3 has 17 residues.